This TCR beta chain was captured by sequencing in a study of T cells in Graves' hyperthyroidism and ophthalmopathy. The study, taken as a whole, reports: Blood samples included most of the expanded thyroid clonotypes exceeding 0.001. Ophthalmopathy could be told apart from stable hyperthyroidism with a 13 V-J model.

Disease duration under 2 months; hyperthyroidism patients were aged 18 to 65. The PBMCs were sourced from fresh peripheral blood (about 9.7 ml). V lost 10 bases to trimming and J lost 4 bases; unmatched junction nucleotides: 16. This CDR3 region has 16 residues. In germline, CDR1 is MNHEY, CDR2 SVGEGT. This clonotype was seen many times. The target antigen is unknown. TCR beta CDR3 regions were amplified from RNA transcripts. HTBI primers were the set used in a first-round RT-PCR of the TCR CDR3. Each CDR3 protein is one row after TCRdb ran MiXCR on the multiplex PCR reads. The sample has 250,000 to 300,000 distinct CDR3 sequences, approximately 13% seen once.

Sequenced sample: blood. The TCR comes from a woman aged 40 to 49 with Graves' hyperthyroidism. This chain links TRBV6-2 or TRBV6-3 with TRBJ2-3, with 8 bases aligning to TRBD2. The CDR3 nucleotides read TGTGCCACCCTTCCAGCTCTAGCGGGTTGGTCAGATACGCAGTATTTT. As protein: CATLPALAGWSDTQYF.